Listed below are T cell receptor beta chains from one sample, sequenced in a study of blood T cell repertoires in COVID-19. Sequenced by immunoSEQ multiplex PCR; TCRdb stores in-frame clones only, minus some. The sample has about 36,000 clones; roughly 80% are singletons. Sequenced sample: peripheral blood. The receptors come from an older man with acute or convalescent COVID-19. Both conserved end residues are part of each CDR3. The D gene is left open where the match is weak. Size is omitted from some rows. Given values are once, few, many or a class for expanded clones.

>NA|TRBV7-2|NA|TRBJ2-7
CASSEKYEQYF
TGTGCCAGCAGTGAGAAATACGAGCAGTACTTC
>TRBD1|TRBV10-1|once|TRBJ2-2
CASRGTGVTGELFF
TGCGCCAGCAGAGGGACAGGGGTGACCGGGGAGCTGTTTTTT
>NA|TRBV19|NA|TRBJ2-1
CASTPALANEQFF
TGTGCCAGTACCCCCGCTTTGGCCAATGAGCAGTTCTTC
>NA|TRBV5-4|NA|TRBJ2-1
CASSKPQGGDNEQFF
TGTGCCAGCAGCAAGCCTCAGGGGGGAGATAATGAGCAGTTCTTC
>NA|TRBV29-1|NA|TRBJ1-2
CSVEGLAYGYTF
TGCAGCGTTGAAGGACTCGCCTATGGCTACACCTTC
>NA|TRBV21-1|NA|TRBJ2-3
CASSNRRTGDQTDTQYF
TGTGCCAGCAGCAACCGACGGACAGGGGATCAGACAGATACGCAGTATTTT
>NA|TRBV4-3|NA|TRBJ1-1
CASSQDFQANTEAFF
TGCGCCAGCAGCCAAGATTTTCAAGCGAACACTGAAGCTTTCTTT
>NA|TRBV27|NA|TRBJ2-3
CASSLGGLGTDTQYF
TGTGCCAGCAGTTTAGGAGGGCTGGGCACAGATACGCAGTATTTT
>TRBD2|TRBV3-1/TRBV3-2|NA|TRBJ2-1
CASSQGKASGSLDEQFF
TGTGCCAGCAGCCAAGGGAAGGCTAGCGGGAGTTTAGATGAGCAGTTCTTC
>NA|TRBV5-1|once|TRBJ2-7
CASTEPGVWEQYF
TGCGCCAGCACGGAACCAGGGGTATGGGAGCAGTACTTC
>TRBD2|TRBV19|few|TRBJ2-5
CASSIRSGSPKETQYF
TGTGCCAGTAGTATCCGTAGCGGGAGCCCCAAAGAGACCCAGTACTTC
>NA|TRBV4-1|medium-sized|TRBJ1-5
CASSHPDRRNQPQHF
TGCGCCAGCAGCCATCCCGACAGGAGAAATCAGCCCCAGCATTTT
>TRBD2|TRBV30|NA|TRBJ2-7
CAFVPGLALYEQYF
TGTGCCTTTGTTCCGGGACTAGCGCTCTACGAGCAGTACTTC
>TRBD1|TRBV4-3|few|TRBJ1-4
CASSHPDRASGELFF
TGCGCCAGCAGCCACCCCGACAGGGCCAGTGGGGAACTGTTTTTT
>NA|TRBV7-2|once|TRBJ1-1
CASSLQAMNTEAFF
TGTGCCAGCAGCTTACAGGCTATGAACACTGAAGCTTTCTTT
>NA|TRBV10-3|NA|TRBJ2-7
CAIRDSRSAYEQYF
TGTGCCATCAGAGACAGCCGGTCGGCCTACGAGCAGTACTTC
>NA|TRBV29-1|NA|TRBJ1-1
CSVEGQMNTEAFF
TGCAGCGTTGAGGGACAAATGAACACTGAAGCTTTCTTT
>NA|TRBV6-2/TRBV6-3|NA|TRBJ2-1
CASSWGVPYNEQFF
TGTGCCAGCAGTTGGGGCGTCCCTTACAATGAGCAGTTCTTC
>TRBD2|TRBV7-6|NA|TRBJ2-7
CASSLFGGTSGNEQYF
TGTGCCAGCAGCTTATTTGGCGGGACTAGCGGGAACGAGCAGTACTTC
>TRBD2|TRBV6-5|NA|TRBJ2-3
CASSKREGTDTQYF
TGTGCCAGCAGCAAGCGGGAGGGGACAGATACGCAGTATTTT
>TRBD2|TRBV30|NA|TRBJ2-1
CAWALAGASSYNEQFF
TGTGCCTGGGCCCTAGCGGGGGCCAGCTCCTACAATGAGCAGTTCTTC
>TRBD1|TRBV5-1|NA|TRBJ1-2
CASSPLQGEGGYTF
TGCGCCAGCAGCCCTTTACAGGGGGAGGGCGGCTACACCTTC
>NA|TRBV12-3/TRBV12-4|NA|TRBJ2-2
CASRWGETGELFF
TGTGCCAGCAGATGGGGCGAGACCGGGGAGCTGTTTTTT
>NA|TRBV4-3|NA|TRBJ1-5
CASSQGGYSNQPQHF
TGCGCCAGCAGCCAGGGAGGTTATAGCAATCAGCCCCAGCATTTT
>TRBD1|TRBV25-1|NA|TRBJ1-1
CASSTGTGSTEAFF
TGTGCCAGCAGTACCGGGACAGGTAGCACTGAAGCTTTCTTT